In this sample, the clone carrying this T cell receptor (beta chain) turned up once. Cohort assignment relied on participant-reported clinical history. These data belong to a study of blood T cell repertoires in COVID-19. Source study methods: Estimated nucleated cell counts came from reference gene primer amplification. The data were produced by immunoSEQ multiplex PCR, yet TCRdb's version contains in-frame clones alone and is incomplete. The V and J calls and clone size come from that table; D and trimming were worked out from the DNA. This sample has some 200,000 clones, with about 76% found just once. CDR3 size: 14 residues. Germline V gives CDR1 SGHNT, CDR2 YYREEE (reference sequence). Unmatched junction bases numbered 9, after V lost 9 bases and J lost 0 bases.

The rearrangement uses TRBV5-4 and TRBJ2-7; TRBD2 matches 7 bases. Material for sequencing was PBMCs or T cells enriched from blood (not recorded which). This TCR was recovered from a woman aged 45-65 years with acute COVID-19. The CDR3 DNA follows: TGTGCCATACGCCCTAGCGGTAGCTCCTACGAGCAGTACTTC. It is translated as CAIRPSGSSYEQYF.